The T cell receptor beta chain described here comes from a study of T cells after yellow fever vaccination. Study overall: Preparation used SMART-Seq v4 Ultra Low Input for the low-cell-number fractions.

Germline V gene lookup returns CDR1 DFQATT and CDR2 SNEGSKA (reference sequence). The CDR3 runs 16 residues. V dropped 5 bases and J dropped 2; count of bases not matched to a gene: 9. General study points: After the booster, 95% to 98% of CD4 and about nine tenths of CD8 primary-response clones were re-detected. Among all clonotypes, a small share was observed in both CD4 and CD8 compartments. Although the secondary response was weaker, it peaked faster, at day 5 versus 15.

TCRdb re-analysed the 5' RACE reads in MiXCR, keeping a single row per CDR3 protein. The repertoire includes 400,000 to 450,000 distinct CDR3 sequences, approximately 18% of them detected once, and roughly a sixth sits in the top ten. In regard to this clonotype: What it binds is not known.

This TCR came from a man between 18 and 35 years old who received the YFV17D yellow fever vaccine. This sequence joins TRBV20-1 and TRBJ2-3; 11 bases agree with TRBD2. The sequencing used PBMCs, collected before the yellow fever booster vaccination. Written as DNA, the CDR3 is TGCAGTGCTCCCAAGCGACTAGCGGGGTTCACAGATACGCAGTATTTT. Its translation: CSAPKRLAGFTDTQYF.